These T cell receptor beta chains were read from a single sample in a study of blood T cell repertoires in COVID-19. TCRdb's table, derived via immunoSEQ multiplex PCR, lists solely in-frame clones and lacks some. Of 250,000 to 300,000 clones in the sample, roughly 90% were seen once. Sequences were obtained from peripheral blood. Receptors were obtained from a woman aged 55-69 years with acute or convalescent COVID-19. Both conserved end residues are part of each CDR3. D genes are given only for firm matches. A clone size is listed for some rows: how often the clone was seen (once, few, many), or a class if it is expanded.

d_gene: TRBD1; j_gene: TRBJ2-1; abundance: once; v_gene: TRBV7-7; CDR3aa: CASSLGTAYNEQFF; CDR3nt: TGTGCTAGCAGCTTAGGGACAGCCTACAATGAGCAGTTCTTC
d_gene: TRBD1; j_gene: TRBJ2-7; abundance: NA; v_gene: TRBV29-1; CDR3aa: CSVVQDRGYEQYF; CDR3nt: TGCAGCGTGGTTCAGGACAGGGGCTACGAGCAGTACTTC
d_gene: TRBD1; j_gene: TRBJ1-1; abundance: NA; v_gene: TRBV27; CDR3aa: CASSPTTGLNTEAFF; CDR3nt: TGTGCCAGCAGTCCCACGACAGGGCTCAACACTGAAGCTTTCTTT
d_gene: TRBD1; j_gene: TRBJ1-1; abundance: once; v_gene: TRBV7-2; CDR3aa: CASSFPTGITEAFF; CDR3nt: TGTGCCAGCAGCTTTCCGACAGGGATCACTGAAGCTTTCTTT
d_gene: TRBD1; j_gene: TRBJ2-1; abundance: NA; v_gene: TRBV28; CDR3aa: CASSPRLRDRPRSYNEQFF; CDR3nt: TGTGCCAGCAGCCCCCGACTCCGGGACAGGCCGAGAAGTTACAATGAGCAGTTCTTC
d_gene: TRBD1; j_gene: TRBJ2-5; abundance: NA; v_gene: TRBV7-8; CDR3aa: CASSPRQGWAQETQYF; CDR3nt: TGTGCCAGCAGCCCCCGACAGGGATGGGCACAAGAGACCCAGTACTTC
d_gene: NA; j_gene: TRBJ2-3; abundance: NA; v_gene: TRBV28; CDR3aa: CASSSVGDTQYF; CDR3nt: TGTGCCAGCAGTTCGGTTGGAGATACGCAGTATTTT
d_gene: NA; j_gene: TRBJ1-1; abundance: NA; v_gene: TRBV19; CDR3aa: CASMELGNTEAFF; CDR3nt: TGTGCCAGTATGGAGTTGGGGAACACTGAAGCTTTCTTT
d_gene: TRBD2; j_gene: TRBJ2-5; abundance: NA; v_gene: TRBV30; CDR3aa: CAWRVSGSRKTQYF; CDR3nt: TGTGCCTGGAGGGTTAGCGGGAGTCGTAAGACCCAGTACTTC
d_gene: NA; j_gene: TRBJ2-1; abundance: NA; v_gene: TRBV5-4; CDR3aa: CASSLFGGHEQFF; CDR3nt: TGTGCCAGCAGCTTGTTTGGAGGGCATGAGCAGTTCTTC
d_gene: TRBD1; j_gene: TRBJ2-7; abundance: NA; v_gene: TRBV5-5; CDR3aa: CASSTPGQGIYEQYF; CDR3nt: TGTGCCAGCAGTACCCCGGGACAGGGGATCTACGAGCAGTACTTC
d_gene: TRBD2; j_gene: TRBJ2-1; abundance: NA; v_gene: TRBV4-2; CDR3aa: CASSQGGLAYNEQFF; CDR3nt: TGTGCCAGCAGCCAAGGGGGACTAGCGTACAATGAGCAGTTCTTC
d_gene: TRBD2; j_gene: TRBJ2-7; abundance: NA; v_gene: TRBV19; CDR3aa: CASSILTSGAYEQYF; CDR3nt: TGTGCCAGTAGTATCCTAACTAGCGGGGCATACGAGCAGTACTTC